Presented here are 17 T cell receptor beta chains from one specimen sequenced in a study of CD8+ T cells in alopecia areata. The sequencing template was cDNA reverse transcribed from extracted RNA. The protocol was immunoSEQ multiplex PCR, while the TCRdb copy is restricted to in-frame clones and leaves out a portion. The sample includes 110,000 or so clones, 35% to 40% of them seen just once. The sequencing input was CD4+ T cells sorted from blood. All receptors come from a human donor with alopecia areata.

The rearrangement links TRBV5-1 to TRBJ1-1; 9 bases agree with TRBD1. The germline V gene encodes CDR1 SGHRS and CDR2 YFSETQ. V shed 4 bases and J 5 bases; nucleotides not matched to a gene: 6. This CDR3 spans 14 amino acids. CDR3 coding DNA: TGCGCCAGCAGCGTGGACAGGGGCTGGACTGAAGCTTTCTTT. This sequence encodes CASSVDRGWTEAFF.

This rearrangement joins TRBV7-2 to TRBJ2-7; possible D gene TRBD1, 5 bases. Trimming left V 7 bases short and J 2 bases short, with 18 bases between. CDR1 SGHTA and CDR2 FQGNSA come from the germline V gene. This CDR3 comprises 15 residues. The CDR3 bases are TGTGCCAGCACCTGGGTGGACACCCCAACCTACGAGCAGTACTTC. This gives the protein CASTWVDTPTYEQYF.

This clone was seen only a few times. The rearrangement joins TRBV20-1 to TRBJ2-5; D is undetermined. Trimming took off 5 bases at V and 5 bases at J, with 6 bases between the two ends. The length of the CDR3 is 10 residues. CDR1 is DFQATT, CDR2 SNEGSKA, per germline (reference sequence). The CDR3 is CSAVQETQYF. The CDR3, as DNA: TGCAGTGCTGTCCAGGAGACCCAGTACTTC.

Notes on this clone: Different DNA sequences within this sample yield the same CDR3. The V gene is TRBV29-1, the J gene TRBJ1-2; D unresolved. The CDR3 totals 11 residues. With 2 bases removed from V and 4 bases from J, the gap between germline ends came to 5 bases. The germline V gene encodes CDR1 SQVTM and CDR2 ANQGSEA. CDR3 residues: CSVERGYGYTF. As DNA, the CDR3 is TGCAGCGTTGAACGGGGCTATGGCTACACCTTC.

The chain is built from TRBV29-1 and TRBJ2-1; 8 bases align to TRBD2. This CDR3 has 13 residues. Germline V gene sequence: CDR1 SQVTM, CDR2 ANQGSEA. CDR3 nucleotides: TGCAACGCCAAGGAGCGGGGGTACAATGAGCAGTTCTTC. Translated: CNAKERGYNEQFF.

The chain links TRBV11-1 to TRBJ2-5; the D is unclear. The CDR3 totals 14 residues. Between the trimmed V and J ends, which lost 4 bases and 7 bases, there was a span of 16 bases. CDR1 is SGHAT and CDR2 is FQDESV in the germline V gene (reference sequence). The CDR3: CASSSDLPGGTQYF. CDR3 DNA: TGTGCCAGCAGCTCGGACCTACCGGGTGGGACCCAGTACTTC.

This clone was seen only a few times. This sequence joins TRBV15 and TRBJ1-2; D might be TRBD1 (5 bases). V lost 5 bases, J lost 2 bases, and 12 bases lay in between. Germline CDR1 reads LNHNV; CDR2 reads YYDKDF (reference sequence). This CDR3 has 14 amino acids. The CDR3 is CATSSGTGNYGYTF. DNA for the CDR3: TGTGCCACCAGCTCCGGGACGGGGAACTATGGCTACACCTTC.

The chain links TRBV30 to TRBJ1-2, with a weak D call TRBD1 (5 bases). The CDR3 is made up of 14 amino acids. Trimming removed 0 bases at V and 8 bases at J, with 16 bases between. Germline V gene data show CDR1 as GTSNPN and CDR2 as SVGIG (reference sequence). The CDR3: CAWSVPGARQGYTF. The CDR3 region has the DNA TGTGCCTGGAGTGTACCCGGGGCGCGTCAGGGCTACACCTTC.

This clone was counted only a few times. This chain connects TRBV7-2 to TRBJ2-3, with 14 bases identical to TRBD2. The junction had 1 base not matched to a gene; V was cut back by 6 bases and J by 5 bases. CDR3 size: 14 residues. The germline V gene has CDR1 SGHTA and CDR2 FQGNSA. The CDR3, as DNA: TGTGCCAGCAGGGGGACTAGCGGGGGAGATACGCAGTATTTT. This translates into CASRGTSGGDTQYF.

The V and J genes are TRBV30 and TRBJ2-7, with TRBD1 as a possible D gene (6 bases). This CDR3 spans 14 amino acids. V gave up 5 bases and J gave up 7 bases, with 21 bases separating them. The germline V gene encodes CDR1 GTSNPN and CDR2 SVGIG (reference sequence). The CDR3 DNA is TGTGCCTGGGAGAACCCGAACAGGGTCGGTGAGCAGTACTTC. It codes for CAWENPNRVGEQYF.

This clone came up a few times. The chain uses TRBV29-1 and TRBJ2-7, with TRBD1 matching over 7 bases. Germline V gene lookup returns CDR1 SQVTM and CDR2 ANQGSEA. Trimming cost V 7 bases and J 1 base; bases outside gene matches: 4. The CDR3 covers 12 residues. The chain's CDR3 is CSATGQSYEQYF. In DNA form, the CDR3 reads TGCAGCGCTACGGGACAGTCCTACGAGCAGTACTTC.

CDR3 bases: TGCAGTGCTAGGTCCTACAATGAGCAGTTCTTC. It translates to CSARSYNEQFF. J is TRBJ2-1 and V is TRBV20-1; D gene ambiguous. V was pared by 3 bases and J by 1 base, with 1 base between. The CDR3 is 11 amino acids. Germline-derived CDR1 and CDR2 are DFQATT and SNEGSKA (reference sequence).

The chain is built from TRBV30 and TRBJ1-2; 8 positions match TRBD1. The germline CDR1 and CDR2 sequences are GTSNPN and SVGIG (reference sequence). Germline trimming cut 5 bases from V and 8 bases from J; bases unmatched to any gene: 16. CDR3 size: 15 residues. The CDR3 DNA sequence: TGTGCCTGGGGCAGGGACAGGCCTTTCCAGAGCGGCTACACCTTC. Protein: CAWGRDRPFQSGYTF. The entire variable domain, with the rest obtained from reference TRBV30 and TRBJ1-2, is as follows: SQTIHQWPATLVQPVGSPLSLECTVEGTSNPNLYWYRQAAGRGLQLLFYSVGIGQISSEVPQNLSASRPQDRQFILSSKKLLLSDSGFYLCAWGRDRPFQSGYTFGSGTRLTVV.

The chain couples TRBV29-1 to TRBJ1-1; perhaps TRBD1 as D (6 bases). This CDR3 has 10 amino acids. V gave up 6 bases and J gave up 7 bases, with 9 bases separating them. Germline CDR1 and CDR2: SQVTM and ANQGSEA. The CDR3 loop reads CSVYRDEAFF. Written as DNA, the CDR3 is TGCAGCGTGTACAGGGATGAAGCTTTCTTT.

This clone was recorded a few times. The CDR3 loop reads CASSPERSYEQYF. The CDR3 DNA is TGTGCCAGCAGTCCCGAAAGGTCCTACGAGCAGTACTTC. The chain couples TRBV28 to TRBJ2-7; no firm D call. This CDR3 has 13 amino acids. Germline V gives CDR1 MDHEN, CDR2 SYDVKM. The V end lost 5 bases, the J end lost 1 base, and 9 bases lay between the germline ends.

The V call is TRBV29-1, the J call TRBJ2-1, with D perhaps TRBD2 (6 bases). V shed 7 bases and J shed 12 bases, with 13 bases lying between them. CDR1 SQVTM and CDR2 ANQGSEA come from the germline V gene. This CDR3 is 10 amino acids long. DNA for the CDR3: TGCAGCGCAATGGGGGACTCGCAGTTCTTC. As protein: CSAMGDSQFF.

The rearrangement links TRBV30 to TRBJ2-1; 9 bases line up with TRBD1. Trimming removed 2 bases from V and 2 bases from J; junction bases left unmatched: 10. Germline loops: CDR1 GTSNPN, CDR2 SVGIG (reference sequence). This CDR3 region has 17 residues. The CDR3 is CAWSPRPGQGPYNEQFF. The CDR3 DNA is TGTGCCTGGAGTCCGAGACCGGGACAGGGACCCTACAATGAGCAGTTCTTC.